The clone carrying this T cell receptor beta chain occurred a few times. What it recognizes is unknown. CDR1 is MDHEN, CDR2 SYDVKM, per germline. With 6 bases removed from V and 12 bases from J, the gap between germline ends came to 21 bases. The CDR3 covers 14 residues. During its preparation, the TCRbeta library received unique molecular identifiers. TCRdb re-called the PCR reads through MiXCR, storing one row per CDR3 protein. The sample carries thousands of distinct CDR3 sequences, under 20% recorded once. The entry originates in a study of T-cell reconstitution after alpha-beta-depleted transplantation in children. Study findings and constraints: There were some patients whose high TCRbeta diversity at day 60 came from surviving recipient T cells and thymic progenitors.

The V and J genes are TRBV28 and TRBJ2-1; D might be TRBD1 (5 bases). The clonotype was recovered from a male patient aged 10 to 17 who had a stem cell transplant for acute myeloid leukemia, so the T cells may come from the graft donor. Sequencing was performed on PBMCs, mostly from graft donor cells, taken 60 days after TCRalphabeta/CD19-depleted stem cell transplant. The CDR3 DNA follows: TGTGCCAGCAGACTTGGGGCGGTCCCTAACGGGCAGTTCTTC. This gives the protein CASRLGAVPNGQFF.